This TCR beta chain is drawn from a study of cytomegalovirus exposure and HLA in healthy donors. Study conclusions and caveats: Subsequent analysis of the approximately 110 validation repertoires found a tendency for first-cohort TCR clusters to co-occur. Despite most TCR sequences being rare, some public TCRs occurred in many donors. About 150 TCR beta chains were listed as cytomegalovirus-associated. A few CMV-associated chains were confirmed in vitro to be specific for CMV antigens.

Note on this clone: What it recognizes is unknown.

Using immunoSEQ multiplex PCR, the repertoire was profiled, and TCRdb retains in-frame clones only, with some absent. There are more than 50,000 clones in the sample; roughly 90% occur only once, and around 2.2% lies in the top ten. This TCR was sampled from a woman aged 25-40 years in good health and CMV-seronegative. Sequenced material: PBMCs.

The CDR3 sequence is CSVPITRGLAQNNEQFF. The CDR3 DNA follows: TGCAGCGTTCCAATTACCCGCGGACTAGCACAAAACAATGAGCAGTTCTTC. The chain joins TRBV29-1 to TRBJ2-1; 8 bases fit TRBD2. Germline V gives CDR1 SQVTM, CDR2 ANQGSEA. The V and J ends lost 5 bases and 5 bases, in that order; junction bases with no gene match: 17. This CDR3 comprises 17 residues.